These 17 T cell receptor beta chains came from one sample sequenced in a study of PD-L1 blockade in urothelial cancer. The table came from immunoSEQ multiplex PCR; TCRdb's copy has only in-frame clones and leaves some out. Of approximately 110,000 clones in the sample, around 82% were seen once. Specimen: PBMCs, collected around atezolizumab (anti-PD-L1) treatment. Source of these receptors: a man in his forties or fifties with urothelial cancer.

The chain carries TRBV6-6 and TRBJ1-1, with D perhaps matching TRBD1 (6 bases). The CDR3 runs 12 residues. The V and J ends lost 4 bases and 10 bases respectively, with 13 bases between them. Looked up from germline, CDR1 is MNHNY and CDR2 is SVGAGI (reference sequence). CDR3 nucleotides: TGTGCCAGCAGTTTTCGGACAGATGCAGCTTTCTTT. Amino acid sequence: CASSFRTDAAFF.

The rearrangement uses TRBV10-3 and TRBJ1-1; D not resolved. This CDR3 contains 14 residues. V dropped 7 bases and J dropped 3 bases, with 15 bases sitting between them. Germline V gives CDR1 ENHRY, CDR2 SYGVKD. Written as DNA, the CDR3 is TGTGCCATCACGCCCCAGGAATTTCACACTGAAGCTTTCTTT. Protein sequence: CAITPQEFHTEAFF.

V gene TRBV5-1 combines with J gene TRBJ1-1, with a weak D call TRBD1 (5 bases). Germline lookup yields CDR1 SGHRS and CDR2 YFSETQ. The germline V and J ends were trimmed by 4 bases and 2 bases, with 15 bases remaining between them. The CDR3 is 15 residues long. CDR3 in DNA: TGCGCCAGCAGCCCGGGGGAGTCGCGCAACACTGAAGCTTTCTTT. Translating gives CASSPGESRNTEAFF.

The chain employs TRBV27 and TRBJ2-5; TRBD2 aligns across 7 bases. There are 12 residues in the CDR3. Germline lookup yields CDR1 MNHEY and CDR2 SMNVEV (reference sequence). V trimming: 6 bases; J trimming: 5 bases; junction bases outside the gene matches: 3. In DNA form, the CDR3 reads TGTGCCAGCAGACGGGGGGTGGAGACCCAGTACTTC. This codes for CASRRGVETQYF.

This sequence joins TRBV11-2 and TRBJ2-2, with D hard to call. CDR1 and CDR2 (germline): SGHAT, FQNNGV. This CDR3 spans 14 amino acids. Deletions cut 1 base from V and 2 bases from J, with 5 bases between. The CDR3 region is CASSLGHNTGELFF. Here the CDR3 DNA reads TGTGCCAGCAGCTTAGGGCATAACACCGGGGAGCTGTTTTTT. The whole variable domain, filled in from reference TRBV11-2 and TRBJ2-2, reads EAGVAQSPRYKIIEKRQSVAFWCNPISGHATLYWYQQILGQGPKLLIQFQNNGVVDDSQLPKDRFSAERLKGVDSTLKIQPAKLEDSAVYLCASSLGHNTGELFFGEGSRLTVL.

V is TRBV5-5 and J is TRBJ1-3; no reliable D call. Trimming removed 0 bases from V and 4 bases from J, with 8 bases in between. The CDR3 loop spans 14 amino acids. Per germline, CDR1 SGHKS and CDR2 YYEKEE (reference sequence). The CDR3 sequence is CASSLGGPGNTIYF. The CDR3 DNA reads as TGTGCCAGCAGCTTGGGCGGGCCAGGAAACACCATATATTTT.

This rearrangement joins TRBV28 to TRBJ2-2; D is undetermined. The CDR3 covers 13 residues. With 6 bases removed from V and 3 bases from J, the gap between germline ends came to 8 bases. Germline CDR1 reads MDHEN; CDR2 reads SYDVKM. Here the CDR3 DNA reads TGTGCCAGCAGCAAGCAGGACACCGGGGAGCTGTTTTTT. This sequence encodes CASSKQDTGELFF.

The chain has TRBV5-1 and TRBJ2-7, with D perhaps matching TRBD2 (6 bases). The CDR3 is 14 amino acids. Germline CDR1 is SGHRS and CDR2 is YFSETQ. The V and J ends lost 2 bases and 0 bases respectively, with 9 bases between them. CDR3 in DNA: TGCGCCAGCAGCTTTAGCGGCCCCTCCTACGAGCAGTACTTC. It encodes CASSFSGPSYEQYF.

The chain employs TRBV29-1 and TRBJ1-2; no definite D call. V was shortened by 4 bases and J by 7 bases, with 22 bases between the two germline ends. Germline values: CDR1 SQVTM, CDR2 ANQGSEA. CDR3 length equals 15 residues. CDR3 protein: CSVARSLDGLGGYTF. The CDR3 nucleotides are TGCAGCGTTGCGAGATCGCTCGACGGGTTAGGTGGCTACACCTTC.

The sample holds a few counts of this clone. V and J are TRBV10-3 and TRBJ1-1; 8 bases map to TRBD1. V gave up 6 bases and J gave up 4 bases; unmatched junction bases: 10. This CDR3 contains 15 residues. CDR1 ENHRY and CDR2 SYGVKD come from the germline V gene. DNA for the CDR3: TGTGCCATCAGGCCCATTGGACAGGGCTCCACTGAAGCTTTCTTT. This sequence encodes CAIRPIGQGSTEAFF.

The count of this clone is one. The chain employs TRBV6-4 and TRBJ2-1, with D perhaps TRBD2 (6 bases). Germline CDR1 and CDR2: MRHNA and SNTAGT. The CDR3 has 15 residues. V was clipped by 0 bases and J by 2 bases, with 8 bases between them. DNA of the CDR3: TGTGCCAGCAGTGACTCGGCGGGAACCTACAATGAGCAGTTCTTC. Translated, it gives CASSDSAGTYNEQFF.

The chain employs TRBV18 and TRBJ2-1; possibly TRBD2 for D (6 bases). Between the trimmed V and J ends, which lost 3 bases and 7 bases, there was a span of 19 bases. Per germline, CDR1 KGHSH and CDR2 LQKENI. The CDR3 length is 16 residues. The DNA for the CDR3 is TGTGCCAGCTCACCTACGGGGGTGGGAAGGAGGAATGAGCAGTTCTTC. Amino acids: CASSPTGVGRRNEQFF.

The chain combines TRBV27 with TRBJ2-3; 7 nucleotides match TRBD2. The J segment lost 4 bases and the V segment lost 5 bases, leaving 3 bases of the junction unmatched. Germline V gene sequence: CDR1 MNHEY, CDR2 SMNVEV (reference sequence). CDR3 length: 13 residues. The CDR3 protein is CASSPSGADTQYF. Here the CDR3 DNA reads TGTGCCAGCAGTCCTAGCGGAGCAGATACGCAGTATTTT.

The rearrangement uses TRBV7-2 and TRBJ2-1; 8 bases fit TRBD2. The V gene's germline CDR1 is SGHTA and CDR2 FQGNSA. V shed 5 bases, J shed 6 bases, and the junction held 6 bases outside the gene matches. The CDR3 totals 14 residues. The chain's CDR3 is CASSPTSVVNEQFF. CDR3 nucleotide sequence: TGTGCCAGCAGCCCGACTAGCGTTGTCAATGAGCAGTTCTTC.

This clone appeared a single time. Here the CDR3 DNA reads TGTGCCAGCCCAAGGGGGATCCACACCGGGGAGCTGTTTTTT. Translated: CASPRGIHTGELFF. The rearrangement joins TRBV5-3 to TRBJ2-2; D may be TRBD1 (6 bases). TRBV5-3 falls under the ORF class, with uncertain function. The CDR3 consists of 14 residues. V gave up 8 bases and J gave up 3 bases, with 14 bases separating them.

This rearrangement joins TRBV11-2 to TRBJ1-2, with 10 bases identical to TRBD1. The CDR3 spans 19 residues. The V segment lost 5 bases and the J segment 3 bases; nucleotides outside the gene matches: 18. From germline, CDR1 is SGHAT and CDR2 FQNNGV. The DNA of the CDR3 is TGTGCCAGCAGCCTCACTCTCGGGACAGGGGCATGGACTTACTATGGCTACACCTTC. This sequence encodes CASSLTLGTGAWTYYGYTF.

The chain combines TRBV9 with TRBJ2-5, with 9 positions matching TRBD2. V lost 0 bases, J lost 4 bases, and 4 bases stayed unmatched. Looked up from germline, CDR1 is SGDLS and CDR2 is YYNGEE. The CDR3 length is 15 residues. The CDR3 region is CASSVGLAGRETQYF. The CDR3, as DNA: TGTGCCAGCAGCGTAGGGCTAGCGGGGCGAGAGACCCAGTACTTC.